The rows below give T cell receptor beta chains drawn from one sample of a study of OX40 agonist ivuxolimab in advanced cancers. The assay was immunoSEQ multiplex PCR, and TCRdb's table has in-frame clones only and misses some. The sample records about 79,000 clones, around 90% being singletons. Sequencing used CD4+ or CD8+ T cells sorted from blood, obtained in a trial of the OX40 agonist ivuxolimab. All receptors come from an adult with an advanced solid tumor such as melanoma, head and neck, liver or kidney cancer. The CDR3 runs from the conserved cysteine through the conserved F or W. The D gene is left open where the match is weak. Part of the rows lack a size; the others show once, few, many or a class for expanded clones.

clone_size	d_call	v_call	j_call	cdr3_aa	cdr3_nt
-	TRBD1	TRBV30	TRBJ1-1	CAWSKGQANTEAFF	TGTGCCTGGAGTAAAGGACAGGCGAACACTGAAGCTTTCTTT
-	TRBD1	TRBV7-6	TRBJ1-3	CASSPNTGTDLGNTIYF	TGTGCCAGCAGCCCGAATACCGGGACAGATCTTGGAAACACCATATATTTT
-	TRBD2	TRBV5-1	TRBJ2-5	CASSLAGVLETQYF	TGCGCCAGCAGCTTAGCGGGAGTTTTGGAGACCCAGTACTTC
few	TRBD2	TRBV9	TRBJ2-7	CASSEGLAAYEQYF	TGTGCCAGCAGCGAGGGACTAGCGGCTTACGAGCAGTACTTC
-	TRBD2	TRBV11-2	TRBJ2-7	CASSSQLAGVDEQYF	TGTGCCAGCAGCTCCCAACTAGCGGGAGTAGATGAGCAGTACTTC
-	-	TRBV28	TRBJ2-7	CASSPQGNREQYF	TGTGCCAGCAGTCCGCAAGGGAACCGCGAGCAGTACTTC
-	-	TRBV7-9	TRBJ1-4	CASSFFIGGADEKLFF	TGTGCCAGCAGCTTTTTCATTGGGGGCGCAGATGAAAAACTGTTTTTT
-	TRBD1	TRBV5-1	TRBJ1-2	CASSLASDRGKDGYTF	TGCGCCAGCAGCTTGGCCAGTGACAGGGGCAAAGATGGCTACACCTTC
-	TRBD1	TRBV4-1	TRBJ1-2	CASSQKDRGYGYTF	TGCGCCAGCAGCCAGAAAGACAGGGGCTATGGCTACACCTTC
-	TRBD1	TRBV27	TRBJ2-2	CASSSRDRNTGELFF	TGTGCCAGCAGTAGTCGGGACAGGAACACCGGGGAGCTGTTTTTT
-	TRBD2	TRBV5-1	TRBJ2-4	CASSLTSGRAGNIQYF	TGCGCCAGCAGCTTGACTAGCGGGAGGGCCGGGAACATTCAGTACTTC
-	TRBD2	TRBV7-3	TRBJ2-3	CASSSRLAEVDTQYF	TGTGCCAGCAGCTCCAGACTAGCGGAGGTAGATACGCAGTATTTT
-	TRBD1	TRBV7-9	TRBJ1-2	CASSRDSFYGYTF	TGTGCCAGCAGCCGGGACAGCTTCTATGGCTACACCTTC
-	TRBD2	TRBV5-8	TRBJ2-7	CASSRGLAGVGQYF	TGTGCCAGCAGCAGGGGACTAGCGGGAGTGGGGCAGTACTTC
-	TRBD2	TRBV7-9	TRBJ2-7	CASSIGLAGSYEQYF	TGTGCCAGCAGCATCGGACTAGCGGGTTCCTACGAGCAGTACTTC
once	-	TRBV19	TRBJ1-2	CASSITQDNYGYTF	TGTGCCAGTAGTATAACACAGGATAACTATGGCTACACCTTC
-	TRBD1	TRBV6-5	TRBJ1-1	CASSSRGVNTEAFF	TGTGCCAGCAGTTCCAGGGGGGTGAACACTGAAGCTTTCTTT